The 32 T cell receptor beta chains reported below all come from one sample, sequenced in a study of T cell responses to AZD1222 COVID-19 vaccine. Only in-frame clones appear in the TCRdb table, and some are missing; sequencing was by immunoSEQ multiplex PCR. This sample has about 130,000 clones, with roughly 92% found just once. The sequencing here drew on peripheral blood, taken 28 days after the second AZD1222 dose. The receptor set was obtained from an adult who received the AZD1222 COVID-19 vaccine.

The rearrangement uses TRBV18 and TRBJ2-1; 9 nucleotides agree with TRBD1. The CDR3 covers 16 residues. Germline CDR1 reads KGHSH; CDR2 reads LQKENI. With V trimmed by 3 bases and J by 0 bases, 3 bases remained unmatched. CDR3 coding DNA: TGTGCCAGCTCACCCCCGGGACAGGGCTCCTACAATGAGCAGTTCTTC. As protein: CASSPPGQGSYNEQFF. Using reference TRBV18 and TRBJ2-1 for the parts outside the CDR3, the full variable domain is NAGVMQNPRHLVRRRGQEARLRCSPMKGHSHVYWYRQLPEEGLKFMVYLQKENIIDESGMPKERFSAEFPKEGPSILRIQQVVRGDSAAYFCASSPPGQGSYNEQFFGPGTRLTVL.

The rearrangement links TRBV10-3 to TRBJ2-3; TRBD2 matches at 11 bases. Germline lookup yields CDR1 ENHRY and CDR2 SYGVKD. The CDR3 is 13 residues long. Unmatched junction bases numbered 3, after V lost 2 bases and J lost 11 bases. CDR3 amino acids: CAISEQTSGEQYF. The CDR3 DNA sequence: TGTGCCATCAGTGAGCAGACTAGCGGGGAGCAGTATTTT.

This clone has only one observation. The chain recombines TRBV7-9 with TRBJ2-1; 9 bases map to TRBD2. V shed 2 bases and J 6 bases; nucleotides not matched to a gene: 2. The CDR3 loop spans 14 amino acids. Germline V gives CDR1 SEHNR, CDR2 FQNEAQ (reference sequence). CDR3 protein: CASSLLAGSNEQFF. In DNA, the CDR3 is TGTGCCAGCAGCTTACTAGCGGGGAGCAATGAGCAGTTCTTC.

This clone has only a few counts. DNA of the CDR3: TGTGCCAGCAGCTTAGGGCGCCTGTTGGATACGCAGTATTTT. It is translated as CASSLGRLLDTQYF. The V gene is TRBV13, the J gene TRBJ2-3, with D unclear. The CDR3 has 14 residues. Germline CDR1 reads PRHDT; CDR2 reads FYEKMQ (reference sequence). The V and J ends lost 0 bases and 6 bases respectively, with 10 bases between them.

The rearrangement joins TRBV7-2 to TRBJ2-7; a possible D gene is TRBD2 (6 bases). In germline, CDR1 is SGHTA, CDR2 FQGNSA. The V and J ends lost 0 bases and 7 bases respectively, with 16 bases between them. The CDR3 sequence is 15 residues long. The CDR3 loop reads CASSLAAGLREEQYF. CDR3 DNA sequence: TGTGCCAGCAGCTTAGCCGCTGGTCTCCGGGAGGAGCAGTACTTC.

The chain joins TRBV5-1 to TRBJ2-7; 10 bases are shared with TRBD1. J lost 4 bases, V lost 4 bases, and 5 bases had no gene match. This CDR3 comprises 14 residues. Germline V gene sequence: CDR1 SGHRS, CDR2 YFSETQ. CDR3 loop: CASSPGQGRYEQYF. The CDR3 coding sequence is TGCGCCAGCAGCCCGGGACAGGGGAGGTACGAGCAGTACTTC.

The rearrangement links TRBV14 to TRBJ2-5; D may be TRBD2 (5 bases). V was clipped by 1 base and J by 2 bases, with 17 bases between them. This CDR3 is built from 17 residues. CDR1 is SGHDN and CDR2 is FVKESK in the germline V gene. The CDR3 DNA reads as TGTGCCAGCAGCCAAGTGTCGCGGGTTTTGACTCAAGAGACCCAGTACTTC. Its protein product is CASSQVSRVLTQETQYF.

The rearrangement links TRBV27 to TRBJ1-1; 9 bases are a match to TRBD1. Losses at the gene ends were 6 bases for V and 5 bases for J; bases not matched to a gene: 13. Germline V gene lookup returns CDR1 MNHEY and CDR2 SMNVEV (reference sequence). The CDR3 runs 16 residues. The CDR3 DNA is TGTGCCAGCAGGGCAATAGCCGGGACAGGGAATACTGAAGCTTTCTTT. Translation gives CASRAIAGTGNTEAFF.

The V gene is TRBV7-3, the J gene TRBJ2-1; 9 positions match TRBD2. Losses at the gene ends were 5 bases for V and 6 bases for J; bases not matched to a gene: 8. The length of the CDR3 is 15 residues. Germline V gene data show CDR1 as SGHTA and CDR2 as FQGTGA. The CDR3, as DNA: TGTGCCAGCAGCGCCGCCGGGACTAGCCCCAATGAGCAGTTCTTC. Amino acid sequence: CASSAAGTSPNEQFF.

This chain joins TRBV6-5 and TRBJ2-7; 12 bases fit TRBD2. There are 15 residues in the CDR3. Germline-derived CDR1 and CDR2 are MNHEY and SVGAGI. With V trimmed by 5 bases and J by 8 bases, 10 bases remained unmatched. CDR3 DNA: TGTGCCAGCAGTAACGTCGGACTAGCGGGACAAAAGCAGTACTTC. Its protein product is CASSNVGLAGQKQYF.

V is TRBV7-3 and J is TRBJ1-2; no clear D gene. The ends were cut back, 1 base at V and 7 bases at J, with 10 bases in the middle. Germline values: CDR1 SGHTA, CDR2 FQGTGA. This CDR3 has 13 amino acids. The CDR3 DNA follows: TGTGCCAGCAGCTTAAATCGAGATGGTGGCTACACCTTC. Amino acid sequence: CASSLNRDGGYTF.

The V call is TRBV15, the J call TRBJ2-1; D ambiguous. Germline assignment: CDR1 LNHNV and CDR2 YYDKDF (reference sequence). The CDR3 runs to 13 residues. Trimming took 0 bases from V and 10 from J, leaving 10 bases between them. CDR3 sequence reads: CATSRDNIGEQFF. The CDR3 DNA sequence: TGTGCCACCAGCAGAGATAATATTGGCGAGCAGTTCTTC.

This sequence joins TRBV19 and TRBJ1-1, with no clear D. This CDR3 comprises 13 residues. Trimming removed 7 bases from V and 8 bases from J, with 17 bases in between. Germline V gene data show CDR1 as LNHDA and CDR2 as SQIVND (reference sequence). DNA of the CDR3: TGTGCCAGTATTCAGCACAACACCCTCGAAGCTTTCTTT. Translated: CASIQHNTLEAFF.

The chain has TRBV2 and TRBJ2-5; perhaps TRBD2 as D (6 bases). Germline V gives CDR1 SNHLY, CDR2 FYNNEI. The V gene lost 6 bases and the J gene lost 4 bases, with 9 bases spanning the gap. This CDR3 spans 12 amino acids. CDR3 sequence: CASRGTLETQYF. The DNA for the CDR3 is TGTGCCAGCAGAGGGACTTTAGAGACCCAGTACTTC.

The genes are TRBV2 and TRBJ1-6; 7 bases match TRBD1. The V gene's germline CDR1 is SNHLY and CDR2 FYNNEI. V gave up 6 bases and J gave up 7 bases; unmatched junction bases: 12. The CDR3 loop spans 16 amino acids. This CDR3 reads CASSDPPGQWNSPLHF. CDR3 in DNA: TGTGCCAGCAGCGACCCCCCGGGACAGTGGAATTCACCCCTCCACTTT. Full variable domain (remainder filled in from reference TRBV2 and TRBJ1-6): EPEVTQTPSHQVTQMGQEVILRCVPISNHLYFYWYRQILGQKVEFLVSFYNNEISEKSEIFDDQFSVERPDGSNFTLKIRSTKLEDSAMYFCASSDPPGQWNSPLHFGNGTRLTVT.

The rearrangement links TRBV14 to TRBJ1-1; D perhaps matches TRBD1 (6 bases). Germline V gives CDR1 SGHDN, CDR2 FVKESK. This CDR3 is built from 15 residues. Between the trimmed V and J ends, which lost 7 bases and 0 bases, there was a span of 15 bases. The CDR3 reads CASIGPDRLNTEAFF. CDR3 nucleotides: TGTGCCAGCATAGGGCCGGACAGATTGAACACTGAAGCTTTCTTT. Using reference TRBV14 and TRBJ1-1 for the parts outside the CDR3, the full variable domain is EAGVTQFPSHSVIEKGQTVTLRCDPISGHDNLYWYRRVMGKEIKFLLHFVKESKQDESGMPNNRFLAERTGGTYSTLKVQPAELEDSGVYFCASIGPDRLNTEAFFGQGTRLTVV.

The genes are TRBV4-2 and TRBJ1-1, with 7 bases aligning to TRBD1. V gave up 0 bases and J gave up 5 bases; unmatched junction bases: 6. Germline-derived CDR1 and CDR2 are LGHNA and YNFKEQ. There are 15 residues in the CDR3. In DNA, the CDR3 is TGTGCCAGCAGCCAAGAAGGAAGGGGGCCGACTGAAGCTTTCTTT. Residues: CASSQEGRGPTEAFF.

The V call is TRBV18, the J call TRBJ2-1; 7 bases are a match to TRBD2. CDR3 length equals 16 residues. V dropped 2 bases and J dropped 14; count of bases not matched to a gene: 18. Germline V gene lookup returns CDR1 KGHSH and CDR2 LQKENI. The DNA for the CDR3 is TGTGCCAGCTCACCAGTGGGAGGGCCAAGTAGGGCGAACGAGTTCTTC. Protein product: CASSPVGGPSRANEFF.

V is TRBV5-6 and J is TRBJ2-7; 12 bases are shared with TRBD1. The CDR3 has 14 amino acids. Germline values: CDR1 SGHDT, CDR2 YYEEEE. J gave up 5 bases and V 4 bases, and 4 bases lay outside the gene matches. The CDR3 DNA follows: TGTGCCAGCAGCCGGGGACAGGGGGCGAACGAGCAGTACTTC. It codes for CASSRGQGANEQYF.

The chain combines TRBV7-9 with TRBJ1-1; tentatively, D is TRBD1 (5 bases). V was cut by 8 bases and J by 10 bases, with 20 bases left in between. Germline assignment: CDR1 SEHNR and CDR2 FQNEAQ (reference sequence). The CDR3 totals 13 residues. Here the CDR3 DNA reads TGTGCCAGCTCGCGGGTTGGGGGGTCTGGAGCTTTCTTT. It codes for CASSRVGGSGAFF.

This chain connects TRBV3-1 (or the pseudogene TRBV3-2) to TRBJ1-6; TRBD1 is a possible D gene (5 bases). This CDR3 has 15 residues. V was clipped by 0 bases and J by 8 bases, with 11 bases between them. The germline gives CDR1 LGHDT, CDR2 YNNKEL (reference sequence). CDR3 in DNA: TGTGCCAGCAGCCAAGAGCGGAGGGGTGATTCACCCCTCCACTTT. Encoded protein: CASSQERRGDSPLHF.

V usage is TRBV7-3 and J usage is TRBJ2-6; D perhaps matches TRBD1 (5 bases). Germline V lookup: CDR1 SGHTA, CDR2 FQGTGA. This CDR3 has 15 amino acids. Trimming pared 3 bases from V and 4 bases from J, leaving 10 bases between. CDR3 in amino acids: CASSFQGAGANVLTF. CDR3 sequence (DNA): TGTGCCAGCAGCTTTCAAGGGGCAGGGGCCAACGTCCTGACTTTC.

The CDR3 protein is CASGQGGLLNTGELFF. CDR3 sequence (DNA): TGTGCTAGTGGCCAAGGGGGACTATTGAACACCGGGGAGCTGTTTTTT. The chain is built from TRBV12-5 and TRBJ2-2; the D gene is possibly TRBD2 (7 bases). V lost 6 bases and J lost 1, with 15 bases in between. This CDR3 is 16 amino acids long. Germline CDR1 reads LGHNT; CDR2 reads FRNRAP.

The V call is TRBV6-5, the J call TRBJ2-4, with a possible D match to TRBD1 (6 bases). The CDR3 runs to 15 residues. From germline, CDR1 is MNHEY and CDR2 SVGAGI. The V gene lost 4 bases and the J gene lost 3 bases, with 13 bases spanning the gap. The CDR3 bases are TGTGCCAGCAGTTCTGCAGGGGATGACAAAAACATTCAGTACTTC. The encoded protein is CASSSAGDDKNIQYF.

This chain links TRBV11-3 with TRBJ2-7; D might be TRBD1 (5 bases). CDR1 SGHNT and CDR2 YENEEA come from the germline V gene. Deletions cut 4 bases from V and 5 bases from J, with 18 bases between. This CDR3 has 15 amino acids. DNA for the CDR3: TGTGCCAGCAGCTACTACAATATAGGGGCCCACGAGCAGTACTTC. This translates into CASSYYNIGAHEQYF.

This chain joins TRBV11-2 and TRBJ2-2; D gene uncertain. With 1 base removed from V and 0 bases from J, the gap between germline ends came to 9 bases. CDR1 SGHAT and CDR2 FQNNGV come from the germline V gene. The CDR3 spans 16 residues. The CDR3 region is CASSLARSSNTGELFF. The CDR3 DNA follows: TGTGCCAGCAGCTTAGCTAGGAGCTCGAACACCGGGGAGCTGTTTTTT. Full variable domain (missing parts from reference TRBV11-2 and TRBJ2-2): EAGVAQSPRYKIIEKRQSVAFWCNPISGHATLYWYQQILGQGPKLLIQFQNNGVVDDSQLPKDRFSAERLKGVDSTLKIQPAKLEDSAVYLCASSLARSSNTGELFFGEGSRLTVL.

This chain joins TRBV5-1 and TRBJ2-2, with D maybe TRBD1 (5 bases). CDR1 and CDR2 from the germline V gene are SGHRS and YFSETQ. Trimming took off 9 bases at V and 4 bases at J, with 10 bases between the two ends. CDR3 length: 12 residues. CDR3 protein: CATKGVTGELFF. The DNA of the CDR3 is TGCGCCACAAAAGGGGTCACCGGGGAGCTGTTTTTT.

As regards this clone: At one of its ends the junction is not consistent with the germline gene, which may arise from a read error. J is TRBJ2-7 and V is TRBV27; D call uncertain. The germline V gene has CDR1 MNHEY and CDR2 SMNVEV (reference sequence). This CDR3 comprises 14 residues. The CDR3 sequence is CASSSAGRLAHSQF. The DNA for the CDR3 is TGTGCCAGCAGTTCCGCCGGACGACTCGCTCATTCCCAATTC.

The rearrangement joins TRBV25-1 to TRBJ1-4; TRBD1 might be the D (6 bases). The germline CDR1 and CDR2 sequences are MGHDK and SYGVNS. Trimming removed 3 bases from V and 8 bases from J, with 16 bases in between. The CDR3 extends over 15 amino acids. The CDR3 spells CASSDGDRSWEKLFF. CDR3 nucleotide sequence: TGTGCCAGCAGTGACGGTGACAGGAGTTGGGAAAAACTGTTTTTT.

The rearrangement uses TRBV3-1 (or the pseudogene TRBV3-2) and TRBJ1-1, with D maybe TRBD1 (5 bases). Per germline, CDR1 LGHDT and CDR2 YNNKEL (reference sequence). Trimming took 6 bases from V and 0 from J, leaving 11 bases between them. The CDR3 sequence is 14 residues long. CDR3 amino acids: CASSPGLMNTEAFF. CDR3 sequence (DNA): TGTGCCAGCAGTCCAGGGTTGATGAACACTGAAGCTTTCTTT.

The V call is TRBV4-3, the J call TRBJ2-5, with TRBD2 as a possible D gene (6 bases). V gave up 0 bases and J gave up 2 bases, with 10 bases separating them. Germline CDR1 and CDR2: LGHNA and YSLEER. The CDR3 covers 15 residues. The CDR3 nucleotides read TGCGCCAGCAGCCAAGACAGGAGGGTTCAAGAGACCCAGTACTTC. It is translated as CASSQDRRVQETQYF.

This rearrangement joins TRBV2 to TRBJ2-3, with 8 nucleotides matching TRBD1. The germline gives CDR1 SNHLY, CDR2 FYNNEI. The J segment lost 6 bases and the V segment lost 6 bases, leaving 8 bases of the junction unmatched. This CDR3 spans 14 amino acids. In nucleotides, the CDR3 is TGTGCCAGCAGGGACAGGGACCTCACGGATACGCAGTATTTT. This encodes CASRDRDLTDTQYF.